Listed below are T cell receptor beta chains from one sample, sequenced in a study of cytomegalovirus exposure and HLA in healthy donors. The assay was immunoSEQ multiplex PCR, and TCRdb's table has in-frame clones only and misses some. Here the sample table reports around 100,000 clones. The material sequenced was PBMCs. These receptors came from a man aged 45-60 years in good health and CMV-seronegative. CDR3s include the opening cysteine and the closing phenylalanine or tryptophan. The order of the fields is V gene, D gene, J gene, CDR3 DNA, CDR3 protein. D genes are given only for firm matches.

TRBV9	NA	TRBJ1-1	TGTGCCAGCAGCCTATCGGGGGAGACTGAAGCTTTCTTT	CASSLSGETEAFF
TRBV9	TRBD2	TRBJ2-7	TGTGCCAGCAGCGAGGGACTAGCGGGCCACTCCTACGAGCAGTACTTC	CASSEGLAGHSYEQYF
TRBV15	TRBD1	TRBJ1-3	TGTGCCACCAGCAGAGAATCAGGGGGTGGTGGAAACACCATATATTTT	CATSRESGGGGNTIYF
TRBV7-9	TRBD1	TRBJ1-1	TGTGCCAGCAGCGCAAGGGGGCGGAACCCGAACACTGAAGCTTTCTTT	CASSARGRNPNTEAFF
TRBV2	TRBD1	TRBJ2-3	TGTGCCAGCAGTCGGACAGGGGGCACAGATACGCAGTATTTT	CASSRTGGTDTQYF
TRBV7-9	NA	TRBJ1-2	TGTGCCAGCAGCCTGGGCTGGGAGCCTAGAGCTAACTATGGCTACACCTTC	CASSLGWEPRANYGYTF
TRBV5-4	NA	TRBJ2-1	TGTGCCAGCGGTCCCGGAGGGGTGAGCTCCTACAATGAGCAGTTCTTC	CASGPGGVSSYNEQFF
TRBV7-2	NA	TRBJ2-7	TGTGCCAGCAGCCTTGGACAGTTTGGCTCCTACGAGCAGTACTTC	CASSLGQFGSYEQYF
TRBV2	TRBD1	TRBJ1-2	TGTGCCAGCAGACAGGGGACGGCGCGTGGCTACACCTTC	CASRQGTARGYTF
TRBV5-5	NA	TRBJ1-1	TGTGCCAGCAGCCCCACGGGGGGCCAGATAGCTTTCTTT	CASSPTGGQIAFF
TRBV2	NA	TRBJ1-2	TGTGCCAGCAGTCTACAGGGCCTCTACAACTTC	CASSLQGLYNF
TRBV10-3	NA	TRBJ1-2	TGTGCCATCAGTGGACAGGCTAACTATGGCTACACCTTC	CAISGQANYGYTF
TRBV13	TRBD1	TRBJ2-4	TGTGCCAGCAGCTTAGGGACAGGGGAAAACATTCAGTACTTC	CASSLGTGENIQYF
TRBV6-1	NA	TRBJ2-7	TGTGCCAGCAGTGAAGCGGCGACTTCCTACGAGCAGTACTTC	CASSEAATSYEQYF
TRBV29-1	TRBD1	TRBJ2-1	TGCAGCGTTGAAACAGGGGGCTCCTACAATGAGCAGTTCTTC	CSVETGGSYNEQFF
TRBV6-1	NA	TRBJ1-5	TGTGCCAGCAGAGATTGGGCTCAGCCCCAGCATTTT	CASRDWAQPQHF
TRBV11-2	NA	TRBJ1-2	TGTGCCAGCAGCCTCCGGGGAGGCCTTAACTATGGCTACACCTTC	CASSLRGGLNYGYTF
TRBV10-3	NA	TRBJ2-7	TGTGCCATCAGTGTCAGGGGCGAAAGCTCCTACGAGCAGTACTTC	CAISVRGESSYEQYF
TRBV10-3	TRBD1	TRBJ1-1	TGTGCCATCACCGTGGACAGGGAGTCTGAAGCTTTCTTT	CAITVDRESEAFF